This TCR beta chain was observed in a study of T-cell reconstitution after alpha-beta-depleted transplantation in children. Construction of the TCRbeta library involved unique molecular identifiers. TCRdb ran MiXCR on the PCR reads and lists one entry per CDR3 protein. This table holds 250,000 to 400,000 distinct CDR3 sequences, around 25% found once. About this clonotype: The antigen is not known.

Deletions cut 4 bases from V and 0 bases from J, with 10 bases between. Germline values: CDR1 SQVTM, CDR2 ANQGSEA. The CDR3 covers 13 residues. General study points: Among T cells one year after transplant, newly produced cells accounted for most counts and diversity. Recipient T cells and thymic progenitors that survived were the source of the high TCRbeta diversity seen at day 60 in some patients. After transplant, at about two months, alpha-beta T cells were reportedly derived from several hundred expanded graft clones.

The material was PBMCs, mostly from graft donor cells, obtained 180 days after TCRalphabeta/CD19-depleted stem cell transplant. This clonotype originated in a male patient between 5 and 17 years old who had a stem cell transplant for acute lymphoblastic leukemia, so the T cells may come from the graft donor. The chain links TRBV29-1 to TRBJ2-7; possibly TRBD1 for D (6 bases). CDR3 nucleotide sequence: TGCAGCGTTGTTCGGGACACCTCCTACGAGCAGTACTTC. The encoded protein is CSVVRDTSYEQYF.